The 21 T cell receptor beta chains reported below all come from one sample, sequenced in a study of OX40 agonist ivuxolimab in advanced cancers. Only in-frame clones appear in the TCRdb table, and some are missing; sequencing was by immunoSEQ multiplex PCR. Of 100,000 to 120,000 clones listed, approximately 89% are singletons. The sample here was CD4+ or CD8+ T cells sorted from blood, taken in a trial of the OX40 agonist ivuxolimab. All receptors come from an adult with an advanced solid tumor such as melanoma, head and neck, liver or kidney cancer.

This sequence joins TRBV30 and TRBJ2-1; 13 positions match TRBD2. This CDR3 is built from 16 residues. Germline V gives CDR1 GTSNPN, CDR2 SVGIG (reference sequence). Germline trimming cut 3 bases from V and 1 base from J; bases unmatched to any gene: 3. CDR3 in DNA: TGTGCCTGGAGGGGGACTAGCGGGATTTCCTACAATGAGCAGTTCTTC. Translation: CAWRGTSGISYNEQFF.

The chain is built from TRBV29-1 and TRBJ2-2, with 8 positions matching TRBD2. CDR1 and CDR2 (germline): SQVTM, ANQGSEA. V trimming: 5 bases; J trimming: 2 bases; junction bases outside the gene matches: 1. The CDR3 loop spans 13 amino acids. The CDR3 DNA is TGCAGCGTTCGGGGGGGCAACACCGGGGAGCTGTTTTTT. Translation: CSVRGGNTGELFF.

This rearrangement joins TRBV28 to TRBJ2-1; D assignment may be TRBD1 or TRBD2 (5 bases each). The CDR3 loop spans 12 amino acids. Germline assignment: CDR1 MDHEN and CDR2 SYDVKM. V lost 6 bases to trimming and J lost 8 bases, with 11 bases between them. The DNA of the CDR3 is TGTGCCAGCAGCTTAAAGGGACATGAGCAGTTCTTC. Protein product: CASSLKGHEQFF.

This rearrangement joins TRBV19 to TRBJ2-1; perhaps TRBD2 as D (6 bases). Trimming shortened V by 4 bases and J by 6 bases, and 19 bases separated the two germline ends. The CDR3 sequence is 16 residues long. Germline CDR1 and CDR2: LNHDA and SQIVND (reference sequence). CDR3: CASSTLAGGGTNEQFF. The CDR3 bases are TGTGCCAGTAGTACCTTAGCCGGGGGTGGTACCAATGAGCAGTTCTTC.

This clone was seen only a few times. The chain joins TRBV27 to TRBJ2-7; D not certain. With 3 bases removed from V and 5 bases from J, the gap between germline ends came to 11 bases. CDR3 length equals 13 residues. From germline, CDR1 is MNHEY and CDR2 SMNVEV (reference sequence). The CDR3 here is CASSFSPLDEQYF. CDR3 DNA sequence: TGTGCCAGCAGTTTTTCTCCCCTTGACGAGCAGTACTTC.

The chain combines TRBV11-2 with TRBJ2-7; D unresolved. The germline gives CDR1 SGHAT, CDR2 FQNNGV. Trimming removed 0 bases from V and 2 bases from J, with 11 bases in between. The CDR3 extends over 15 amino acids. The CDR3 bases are TGTGCCAGCAGCTTAGATACAGTTCCTACCTACGAGCAGTACTTC. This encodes CASSLDTVPTYEQYF.

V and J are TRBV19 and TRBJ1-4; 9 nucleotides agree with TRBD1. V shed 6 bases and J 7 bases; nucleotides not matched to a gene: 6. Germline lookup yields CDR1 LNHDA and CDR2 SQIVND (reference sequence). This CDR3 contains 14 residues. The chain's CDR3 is CASRWDRDSEKLFF. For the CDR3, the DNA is TGTGCCAGTAGATGGGACAGGGATAGTGAAAAACTGTTTTTT.

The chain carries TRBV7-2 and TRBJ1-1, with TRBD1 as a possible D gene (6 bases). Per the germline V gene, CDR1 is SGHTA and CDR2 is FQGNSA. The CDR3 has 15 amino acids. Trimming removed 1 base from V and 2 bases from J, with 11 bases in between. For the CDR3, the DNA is TGTGCCAGCAGCTTAGGATACAGGGTAAACACTGAAGCTTTCTTT. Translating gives CASSLGYRVNTEAFF.

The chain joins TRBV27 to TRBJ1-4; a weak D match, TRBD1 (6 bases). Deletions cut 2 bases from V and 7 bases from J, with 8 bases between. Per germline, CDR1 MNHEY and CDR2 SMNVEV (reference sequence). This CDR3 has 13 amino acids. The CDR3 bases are TGTGCCAGCAGTTTAGACAGGTTTGAAAAACTGTTTTTT. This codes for CASSLDRFEKLFF.

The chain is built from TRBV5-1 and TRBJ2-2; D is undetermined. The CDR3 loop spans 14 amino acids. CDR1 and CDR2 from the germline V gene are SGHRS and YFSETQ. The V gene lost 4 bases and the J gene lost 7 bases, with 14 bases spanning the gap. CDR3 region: CASSVGRLGGELFF. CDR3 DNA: TGCGCCAGCAGCGTCGGCAGGTTGGGCGGGGAGCTGTTTTTT.

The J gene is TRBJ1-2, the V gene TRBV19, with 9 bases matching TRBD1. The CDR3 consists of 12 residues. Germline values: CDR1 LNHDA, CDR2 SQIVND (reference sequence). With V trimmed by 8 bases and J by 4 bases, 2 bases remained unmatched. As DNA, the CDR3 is TGTGCCAGTTTGACAGGGGGCTATGGCTACACCTTC. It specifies CASLTGGYGYTF.

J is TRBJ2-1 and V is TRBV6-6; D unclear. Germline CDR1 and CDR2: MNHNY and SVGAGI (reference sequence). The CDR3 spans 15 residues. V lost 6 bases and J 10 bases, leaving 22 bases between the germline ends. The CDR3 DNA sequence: TGTGCCAGCAGCTCTCTACCGGCCGGGTTTGGCGAGCAGTTCTTC. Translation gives CASSSLPAGFGEQFF.

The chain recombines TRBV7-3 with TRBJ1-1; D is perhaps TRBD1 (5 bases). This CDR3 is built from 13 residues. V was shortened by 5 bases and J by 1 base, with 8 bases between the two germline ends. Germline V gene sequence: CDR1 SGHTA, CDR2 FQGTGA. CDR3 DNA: TGTGCCAGCAGCCTGGGGGAGAACACTGAAGCTTTCTTT. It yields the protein CASSLGENTEAFF.

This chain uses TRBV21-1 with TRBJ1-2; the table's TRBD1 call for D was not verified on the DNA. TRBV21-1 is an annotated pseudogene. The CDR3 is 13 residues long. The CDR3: CASPKGGHYGYTF. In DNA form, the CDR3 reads TGTGCCAGCCCCAAAGGGGGCCACTATGGCTACACCTTC.

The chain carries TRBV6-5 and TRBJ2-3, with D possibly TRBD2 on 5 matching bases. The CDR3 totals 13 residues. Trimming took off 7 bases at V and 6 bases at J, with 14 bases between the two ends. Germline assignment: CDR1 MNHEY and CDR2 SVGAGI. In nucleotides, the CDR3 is TGTGCCAGCACCCTCTCTCGGAGGGATACGCAGTATTTT. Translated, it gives CASTLSRRDTQYF.

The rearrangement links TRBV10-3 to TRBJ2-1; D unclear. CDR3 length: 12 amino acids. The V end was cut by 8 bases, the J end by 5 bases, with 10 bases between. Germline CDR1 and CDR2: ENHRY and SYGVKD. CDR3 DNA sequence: TGTGCCATCCGATGGGGAAACAATGAGCAGTTCTTC. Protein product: CAIRWGNNEQFF.

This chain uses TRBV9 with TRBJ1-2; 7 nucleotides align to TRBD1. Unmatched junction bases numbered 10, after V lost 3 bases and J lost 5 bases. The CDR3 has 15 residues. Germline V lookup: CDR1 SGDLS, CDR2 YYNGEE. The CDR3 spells CASSARQGVTYGYTF. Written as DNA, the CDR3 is TGTGCCAGCAGCGCAAGACAGGGAGTAACTTATGGCTACACCTTC.

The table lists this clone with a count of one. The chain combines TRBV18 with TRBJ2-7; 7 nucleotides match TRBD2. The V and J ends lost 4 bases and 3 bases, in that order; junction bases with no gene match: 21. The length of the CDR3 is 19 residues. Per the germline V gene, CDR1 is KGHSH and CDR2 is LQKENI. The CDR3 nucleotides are TGTGCCAGCTCACGGAGGGTCCCCATGGAAGGGACTACCAACTACGAGCAGTACTTC. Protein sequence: CASSRRVPMEGTTNYEQYF. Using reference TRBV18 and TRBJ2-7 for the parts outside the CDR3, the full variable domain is NAGVMQNPRHLVRRRGQEARLRCSPMKGHSHVYWYRQLPEEGLKFMVYLQKENIIDESGMPKERFSAEFPKEGPSILRIQQVVRGDSAAYFCASSRRVPMEGTTNYEQYFGPGTRLTVT.

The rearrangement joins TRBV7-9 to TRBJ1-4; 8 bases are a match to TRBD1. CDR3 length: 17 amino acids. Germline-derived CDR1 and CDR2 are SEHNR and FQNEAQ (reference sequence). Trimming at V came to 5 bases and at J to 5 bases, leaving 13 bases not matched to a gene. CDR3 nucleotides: TGTGCCAGCAGCCCAACCACTCCGACAGGGGCGAATGAAAAACTGTTTTTT. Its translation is CASSPTTPTGANEKLFF.

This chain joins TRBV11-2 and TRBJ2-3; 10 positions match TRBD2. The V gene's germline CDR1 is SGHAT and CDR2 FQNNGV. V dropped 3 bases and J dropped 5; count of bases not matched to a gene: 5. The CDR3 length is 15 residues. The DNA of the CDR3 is TGTGCCAGCAGCTTCGCTAGCGGGAGTCTAGATACGCAGTATTTT. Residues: CASSFASGSLDTQYF.

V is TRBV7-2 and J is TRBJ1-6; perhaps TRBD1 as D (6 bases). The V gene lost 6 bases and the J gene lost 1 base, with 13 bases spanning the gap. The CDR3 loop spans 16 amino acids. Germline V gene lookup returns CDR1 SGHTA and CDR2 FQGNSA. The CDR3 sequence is CASRKKGDSYNSPLHF. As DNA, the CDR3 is TGTGCCAGCAGGAAGAAGGGGGATTCCTATAATTCACCCCTCCACTTT.